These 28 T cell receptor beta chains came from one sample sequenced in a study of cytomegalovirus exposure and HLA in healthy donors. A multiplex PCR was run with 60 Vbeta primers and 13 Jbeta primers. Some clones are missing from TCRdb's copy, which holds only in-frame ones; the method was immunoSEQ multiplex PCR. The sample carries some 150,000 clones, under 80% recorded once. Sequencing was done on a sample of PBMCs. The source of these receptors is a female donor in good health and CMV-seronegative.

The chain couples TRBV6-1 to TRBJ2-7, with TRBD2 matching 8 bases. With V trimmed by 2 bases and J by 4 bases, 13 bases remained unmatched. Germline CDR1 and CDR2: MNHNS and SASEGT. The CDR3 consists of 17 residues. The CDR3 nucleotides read TGTGCCAGCAGTGAACCGGGAGGGGGGCCGAATCGTTACGAGCAGTACTTC. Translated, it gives CASSEPGGGPNRYEQYF.

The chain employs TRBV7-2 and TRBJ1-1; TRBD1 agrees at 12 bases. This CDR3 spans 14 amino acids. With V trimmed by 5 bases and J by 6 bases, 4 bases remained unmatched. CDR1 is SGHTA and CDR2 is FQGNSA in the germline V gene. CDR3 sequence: CASSRDRGHAEAFF. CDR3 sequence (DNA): TGTGCCAGCAGCCGGGACAGGGGGCATGCTGAAGCTTTCTTT. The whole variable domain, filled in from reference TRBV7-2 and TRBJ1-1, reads GAGVSQSPSNKVTEKGKDVELRCDPISGHTALYWYRQSLGQGLEFLIYFQGNSAPDKSGLPSDRFSAERTGGSVSTLTIQRTQQEDSAVYLCASSRDRGHAEAFFGQGTRLTVV.

The CDR3 sequence: CASSGKEGGINEQFF. CDR3 bases: TGTGCCAGCAGCGGTAAGGAAGGGGGTATCAATGAGCAGTTCTTC. The V gene is TRBV5-4, the J gene TRBJ2-1; perhaps TRBD1 as D (6 bases). Germline CDR1 reads SGHNT; CDR2 reads YYREEE (reference sequence). V was clipped by 4 bases and J by 6 bases, with 17 bases between them. CDR3 length: 15 amino acids.

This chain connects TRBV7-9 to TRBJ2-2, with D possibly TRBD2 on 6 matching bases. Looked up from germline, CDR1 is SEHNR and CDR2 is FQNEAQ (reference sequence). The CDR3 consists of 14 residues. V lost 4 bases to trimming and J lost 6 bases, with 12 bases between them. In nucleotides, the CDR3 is TGTGCCAGCAGCTCGCGACTAGTTCCCGGGGAGCTGTTTTTT. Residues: CASSSRLVPGELFF.

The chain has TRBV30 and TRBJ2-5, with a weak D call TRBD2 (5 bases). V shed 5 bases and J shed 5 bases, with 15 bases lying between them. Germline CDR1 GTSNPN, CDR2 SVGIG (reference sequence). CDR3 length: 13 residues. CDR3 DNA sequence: TGTGCCTGGGACGGGGAGAGGTGGGAGACCCAGTACTTC. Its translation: CAWDGERWETQYF.

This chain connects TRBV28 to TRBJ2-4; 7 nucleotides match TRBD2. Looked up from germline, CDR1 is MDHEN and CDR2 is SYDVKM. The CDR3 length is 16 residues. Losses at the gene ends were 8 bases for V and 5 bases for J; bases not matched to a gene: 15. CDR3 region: CASAKGGWGEENIQYF. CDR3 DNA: TGTGCCAGCGCTAAGGGAGGGTGGGGAGAGGAAAACATTCAGTACTTC.

For the CDR3, the DNA is TGTGCCAGACGCTATTACGAGCAGTACTTC. Its translation: CARRYYEQYF. The chain employs TRBV6-6 and TRBJ2-5; no clear D. The J call may be wrong; the DNA end is better matched by TRBJ2-7. The CDR3 extends over 10 amino acids. Germline lookup yields CDR1 MNHNY and CDR2 SVGAGI (reference sequence).

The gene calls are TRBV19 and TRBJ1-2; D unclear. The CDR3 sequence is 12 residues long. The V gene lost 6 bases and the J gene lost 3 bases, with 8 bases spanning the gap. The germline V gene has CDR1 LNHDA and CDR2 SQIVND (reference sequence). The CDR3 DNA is TGTGCCAGTAGCGGGAGGGACTATGGCTACACCTTC. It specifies CASSGRDYGYTF.

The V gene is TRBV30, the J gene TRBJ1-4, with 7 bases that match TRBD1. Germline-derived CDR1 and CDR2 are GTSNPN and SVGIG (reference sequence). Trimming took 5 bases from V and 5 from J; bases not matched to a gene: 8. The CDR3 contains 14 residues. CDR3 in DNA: TGTGCCTGGGGAAAGACAGGGCGAAATGAAAAACTGTTTTTT. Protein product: CAWGKTGRNEKLFF.

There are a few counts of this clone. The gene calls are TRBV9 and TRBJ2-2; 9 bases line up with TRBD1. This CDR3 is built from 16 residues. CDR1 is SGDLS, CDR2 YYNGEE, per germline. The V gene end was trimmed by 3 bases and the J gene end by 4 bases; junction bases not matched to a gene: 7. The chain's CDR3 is CASSARTGEGTGELFF. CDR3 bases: TGTGCCAGCAGCGCTCGGACAGGGGAGGGCACCGGGGAGCTGTTTTTT.

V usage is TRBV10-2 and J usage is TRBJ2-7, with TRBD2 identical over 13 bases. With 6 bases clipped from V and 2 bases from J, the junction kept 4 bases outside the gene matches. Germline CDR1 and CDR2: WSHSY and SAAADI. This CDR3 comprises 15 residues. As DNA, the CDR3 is TGCGCCAGCAGGGAGACTAGCGGGGGGCCCTACGAGCAGTACTTC. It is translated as CASRETSGGPYEQYF.

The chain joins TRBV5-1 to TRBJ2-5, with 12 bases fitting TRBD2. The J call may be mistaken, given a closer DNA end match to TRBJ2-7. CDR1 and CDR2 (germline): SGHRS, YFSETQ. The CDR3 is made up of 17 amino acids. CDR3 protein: CASSLASGLAGSYEQYF. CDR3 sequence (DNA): TGCGCCAGCAGCTTGGCCTCAGGACTAGCGGGGTCCTACGAGCAGTACTTC.

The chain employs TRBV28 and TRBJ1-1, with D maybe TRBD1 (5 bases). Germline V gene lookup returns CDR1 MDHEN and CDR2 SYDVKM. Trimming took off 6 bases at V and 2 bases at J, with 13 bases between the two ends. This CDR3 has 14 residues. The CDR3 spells CASSSGRENTEAFF. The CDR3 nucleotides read TGTGCCAGCAGCTCGGGCAGGGAAAACACTGAAGCTTTCTTT.

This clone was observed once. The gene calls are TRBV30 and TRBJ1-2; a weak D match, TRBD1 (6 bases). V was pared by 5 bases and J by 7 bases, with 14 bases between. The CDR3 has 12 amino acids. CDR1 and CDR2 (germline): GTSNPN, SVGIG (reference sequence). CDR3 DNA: TGTGCCTGGGGCCAGGGGCGTAGTGGCTACACCTTC. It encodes CAWGQGRSGYTF.

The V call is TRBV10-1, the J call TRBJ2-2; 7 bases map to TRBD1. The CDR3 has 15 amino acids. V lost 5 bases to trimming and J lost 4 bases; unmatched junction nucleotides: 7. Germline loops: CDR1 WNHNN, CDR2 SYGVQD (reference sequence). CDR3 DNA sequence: TGCGCCAGCAGTCACAGGGGCTTCACCACCGGGGAGCTGTTTTTT. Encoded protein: CASSHRGFTTGELFF.

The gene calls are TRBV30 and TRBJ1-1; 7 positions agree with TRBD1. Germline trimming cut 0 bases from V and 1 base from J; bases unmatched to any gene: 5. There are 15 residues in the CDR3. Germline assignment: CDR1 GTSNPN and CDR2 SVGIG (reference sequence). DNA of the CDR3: TGTGCCTGGAGTGTACAAGGGGGCCCGAACACTGAAGCTTTCTTT. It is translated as CAWSVQGGPNTEAFF.

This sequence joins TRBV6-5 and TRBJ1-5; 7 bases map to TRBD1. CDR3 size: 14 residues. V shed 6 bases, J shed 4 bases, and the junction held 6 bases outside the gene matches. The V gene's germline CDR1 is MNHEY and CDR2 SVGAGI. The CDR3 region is CASRGGGQNQPQHF. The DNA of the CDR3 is TGTGCCAGCAGAGGAGGGGGCCAAAATCAGCCCCAGCATTTT.

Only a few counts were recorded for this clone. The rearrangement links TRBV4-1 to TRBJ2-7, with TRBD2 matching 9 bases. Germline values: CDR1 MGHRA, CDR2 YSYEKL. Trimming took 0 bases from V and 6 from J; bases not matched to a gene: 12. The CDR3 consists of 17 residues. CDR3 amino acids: CASSQDLQGGRASEQYF. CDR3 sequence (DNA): TGCGCCAGCAGCCAAGATCTCCAGGGCGGGAGGGCCTCCGAGCAGTACTTC.

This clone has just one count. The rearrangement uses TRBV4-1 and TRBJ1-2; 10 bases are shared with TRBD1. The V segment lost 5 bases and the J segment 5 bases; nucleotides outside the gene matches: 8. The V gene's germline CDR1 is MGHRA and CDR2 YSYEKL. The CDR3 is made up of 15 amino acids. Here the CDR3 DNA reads TGCGCCAGCAGCTCTGGACAGGGGGTTTATTATGGCTACACCTTC. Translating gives CASSSGQGVYYGYTF.

The CDR3 sequence is CASSQDLGSGGGYNEQFF. The CDR3 DNA sequence: TGCGCCAGCAGCCAAGATTTAGGAAGCGGGGGGGGCTACAATGAGCAGTTCTTC. The chain employs TRBV4-3 and TRBJ2-1; 10 bases are shared with TRBD2. Germline V CDR1 and CDR2: LGHNA, YSLEER. CDR3 length: 18 residues. V trimming: 0 bases; J trimming: 3 bases; junction bases outside the gene matches: 8.

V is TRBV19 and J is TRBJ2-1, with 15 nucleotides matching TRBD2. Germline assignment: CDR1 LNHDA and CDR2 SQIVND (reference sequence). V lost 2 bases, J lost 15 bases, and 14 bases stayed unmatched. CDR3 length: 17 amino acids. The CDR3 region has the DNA TGTGCCAGTAGTATAACTAGGACTAGCGGGGGGGCCGCCCCTGGGTTCTTC. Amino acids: CASSITRTSGGAAPGFF.

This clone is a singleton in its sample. This CDR3 is CASSRTEGNQPQHF. The DNA of the CDR3 is TGTGCCAGCAGTAGGACAGAGGGAAATCAGCCCCAGCATTTT. The V call is TRBV2, the J call TRBJ1-5; perhaps TRBD1 as D (6 bases). The V gene's germline CDR1 is SNHLY and CDR2 FYNNEI. V shed 5 bases and J shed 4 bases, with 12 bases lying between them. The CDR3 is 14 residues long. The full variable domain, its missing parts supplied by reference TRBV2 and TRBJ1-5, is EPEVTQTPSHQVTQMGQEVILRCVPISNHLYFYWYRQILGQKVEFLVSFYNNEISEKSEIFDDQFSVERPDGSNFTLKIRSTKLEDSAMYFCASSRTEGNQPQHFGDGTRLSIL.

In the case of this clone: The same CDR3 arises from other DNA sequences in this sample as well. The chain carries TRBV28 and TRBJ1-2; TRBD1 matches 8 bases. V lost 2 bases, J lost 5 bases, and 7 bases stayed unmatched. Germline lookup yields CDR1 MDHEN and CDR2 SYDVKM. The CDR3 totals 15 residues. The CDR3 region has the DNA TGTGCCAGCAGTTTACCACAGGGGGTTCCATATGGCTACACCTTC. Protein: CASSLPQGVPYGYTF.

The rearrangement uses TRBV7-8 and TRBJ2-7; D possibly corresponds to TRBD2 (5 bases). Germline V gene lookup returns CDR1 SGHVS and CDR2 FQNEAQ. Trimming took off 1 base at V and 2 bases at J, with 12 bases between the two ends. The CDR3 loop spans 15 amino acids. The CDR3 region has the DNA TGTGCCAGCAGCTTAGTAGACCAGCGGCCCTACGAGCAGTACTTC. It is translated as CASSLVDQRPYEQYF.

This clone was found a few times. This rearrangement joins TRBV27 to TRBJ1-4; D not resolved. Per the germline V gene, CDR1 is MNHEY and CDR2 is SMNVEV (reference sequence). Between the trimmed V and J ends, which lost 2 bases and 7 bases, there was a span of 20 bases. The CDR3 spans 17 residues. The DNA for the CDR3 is TGTGCCAGCAGTTTAGGTGCACCCGGAGGGTTAAGTGAAAAACTGTTTTTT. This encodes CASSLGAPGGLSEKLFF. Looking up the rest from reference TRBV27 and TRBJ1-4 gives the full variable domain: EAQVTQNPRYLITVTGKKLTVTCSQNMNHEYMSWYRQDPGLGLRQIYYSMNVEVTDKGDVPEGYKVSRKEKRNFPLILESPSPNQTSLYFCASSLGAPGGLSEKLFFGSGTQLSVL.

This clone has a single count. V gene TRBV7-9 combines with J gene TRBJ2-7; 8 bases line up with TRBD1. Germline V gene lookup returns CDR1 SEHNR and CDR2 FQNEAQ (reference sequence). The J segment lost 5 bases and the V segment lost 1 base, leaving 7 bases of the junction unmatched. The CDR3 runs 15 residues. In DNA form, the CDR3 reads TGTGCCAGCAGCTTAGGGTACAAGACAGGGGACGAGCAGTACTTC. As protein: CASSLGYKTGDEQYF. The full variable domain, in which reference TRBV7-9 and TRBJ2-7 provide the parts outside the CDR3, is DTGVSQNPRHKITKRGQNVTFRCDPISEHNRLYWYRQTLGQGPEFLTYFQNEAQLEKSRLLSDRFSAERPKGSFSTLEIQRTEQGDSAMYLCASSLGYKTGDEQYFGPGTRLTVT.

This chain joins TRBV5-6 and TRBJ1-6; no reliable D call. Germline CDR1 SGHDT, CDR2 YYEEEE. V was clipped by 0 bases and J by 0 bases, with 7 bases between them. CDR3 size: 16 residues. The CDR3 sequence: CASSLGESSYNSPLHF. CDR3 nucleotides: TGTGCCAGCAGCTTGGGTGAGAGCTCCTATAATTCACCCCTCCACTTT.

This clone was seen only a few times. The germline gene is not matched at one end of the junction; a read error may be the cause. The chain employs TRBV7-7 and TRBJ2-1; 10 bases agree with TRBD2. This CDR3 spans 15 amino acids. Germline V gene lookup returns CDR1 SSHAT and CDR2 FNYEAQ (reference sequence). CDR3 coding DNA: TGTGCTAGCAGCTTACGGACTAGCGGAAACAATGAGCAGTTCTTC. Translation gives CASSLRTSGNNEQFF. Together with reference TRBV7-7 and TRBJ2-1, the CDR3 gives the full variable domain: GAGVSQSPRYKVTKRGQDVTLRCDPISSHATLYWYQQALGQGPEFLTYFNYEAQPDKSGLPSDRFSAERPEGSISTLTIQRTEQRDSAMYRCASSLRTSGNNEQFFGPGTRLTVL.